A selection of T cell receptor beta chains follows, all from one sample in a study of blood T cell repertoires in COVID-19. Sequenced by immunoSEQ multiplex PCR; TCRdb stores in-frame clones only, minus some. The table has 200,000 to 300,000 clones, about 91% seen once. The sample taken for sequencing was PBMCs or T cells enriched from blood (not recorded which). These receptors were collected from a woman in her thirties or forties with acute COVID-19. The CDR3 runs from the conserved cysteine through the conserved F or W. A D gene is named only where the DNA matches it firmly. Clone size is shown for a subset of rows, as once, few, many or a class of expanded clone.

j_gene,abundance,d_gene,v_gene,CDR3nt,CDR3aa
TRBJ1-2,NA,NA,TRBV2,TGTGCCAGCAGTGAGAGAGAAATTAGTTATGGCTACACCTTC,CASSEREISYGYTF
TRBJ1-3,once,TRBD1,TRBV18,TGTGCCAGCTCACCTTCCGACAGGGGGCCAACGGACACCATATATTTT,CASSPSDRGPTDTIYF
TRBJ2-7,NA,NA,TRBV27,TGTGCCAGCAGTTTATCCTCAGGGGTCGAGCAGTACTTC,CASSLSSGVEQYF
TRBJ2-5,NA,TRBD2,TRBV7-8,TGTGCCAGCAGCCCTACTAGCGGGTTTGCATCGGAGACCCAGTACTTC,CASSPTSGFASETQYF
TRBJ1-1,NA,NA,TRBV4-2,TGTGCCAGCAGCATTATGAACACTGAAGCTTTCTTT,CASSIMNTEAFF
TRBJ1-2,NA,NA,TRBV5-4,TGTGCCAGCAGCTTGGGGTGGCCCAGCTATGGCTACACCTTC,CASSLGWPSYGYTF
TRBJ2-3,NA,TRBD1,TRBV2,TGTGCCAGCAGTAGGGACAGGGTCCCCCCAGATACGCAGTATTTT,CASSRDRVPPDTQYF
TRBJ1-3,NA,NA,TRBV19,TGTGCCAGTAGCAAAACTCGAGGGGGTTACGGAAACACCATATATTTT,CASSKTRGGYGNTIYF
TRBJ1-5,NA,TRBD1,TRBV24-1,TGTGCCACCAGCGGGACAGGCCCCATACATAGCAATCAGCCCCAGCATTTT,CATSGTGPIHSNQPQHF
TRBJ2-2,NA,NA,TRBV7-9,TGTGCCAGCGCTGCCCCAGGGGACAATCTGTCCTGGAACACCGGGGAGCTGTTTTTT,CASAAPGDNLSWNTGELFF
TRBJ1-2,NA,NA,TRBV4-1,TGCGCCAGCAGCCGAACGTGGGGCAGCCCTAACTATGGCTACACCTTC,CASSRTWGSPNYGYTF
TRBJ2-1,NA,NA,TRBV19,TGTGCCAGTAGTGTAAGCTGGGGCTCCGAGAGGGAGCAGTTCTTC,CASSVSWGSEREQFF
TRBJ1-6,NA,TRBD1,TRBV7-2,TGTGCCAGCAGCTCTCCGGGACAGATAAATTCACCCCTCCACTTT,CASSSPGQINSPLHF
TRBJ2-7,NA,TRBD2,TRBV11-2,TGTGCCAGCAGCTTACTAGCGGGAGGGTCGCGTCACTACGAGCAGTACTTC,CASSLLAGGSRHYEQYF
TRBJ1-4,NA,TRBD1,TRBV6-5,TGTGCCAGCAGCCACAACAGGGGGGGAGAAAAACTGTTTTTT,CASSHNRGGEKLFF
TRBJ1-3,NA,TRBD1,TRBV6-5,TGTGCCAGCAGTTACGGGACAGGGGTTCGAAACACCATATATTTT,CASSYGTGVRNTIYF
TRBJ1-5,NA,NA,TRBV6-2/TRBV6-3,TGTGCCAGCAGTACAGGGACACGCAATCAGCCCCAGCATTTT,CASSTGTRNQPQHF
TRBJ2-2,NA,NA,TRBV9,TGTGCCAGCACCTCACAGGTGTCGAACACCGGGGAGCTGTTTTTT,CASTSQVSNTGELFF
TRBJ1-2,NA,NA,TRBV5-1,TGCGCCAGCAGCCGCGAAGGACAGCCTTCAGCTAACTATGGCTACACCTTC,CASSREGQPSANYGYTF
TRBJ2-7,NA,NA,TRBV20-1,TGCAGTGCCACCCGACTGTACGAGCAGTACTTC,CSATRLYEQYF
TRBJ1-6,NA,TRBD1,TRBV6-6,TGTGCCAGCAGTTACCCGGACAGGGAATCACCCCTCCACTTT,CASSYPDRESPLHF
TRBJ2-5,NA,NA,TRBV30,TGTGCCTGGAGTCTCGGGACTCTGGAGACCCAGTACTTC,CAWSLGTLETQYF
TRBJ2-3,NA,TRBD1,TRBV5-1,TGCGCCAGCAGTGTGGGACAGGGGGACACAGATACGCAGTATTTT,CASSVGQGDTDTQYF
TRBJ1-6,NA,NA,TRBV9,TGTGCCAGCAGCGTAGCCGGGGCAGGGGCTGGGACACCCCTCCACTTT,CASSVAGAGAGTPLHF
TRBJ2-1,NA,TRBD2,TRBV27,TGTGCCAGCAGGCGGACTAGCGGGATCGGGTATGAGCAGTTCTTC,CASRRTSGIGYEQFF
TRBJ1-1,NA,TRBD1,TRBV2,TGTGCCAGCAACGGACAGGGGACTGAAGCTTTCTTT,CASNGQGTEAFF
TRBJ1-5,NA,NA,TRBV7-2,TGTGCCAGCAGCTTCGTGTTTGAGAGCAATCAGCCCCAGCATTTT,CASSFVFESNQPQHF
TRBJ2-2,NA,NA,TRBV2,TGTGCCAGCAGTGAATTAGCGCCCGGGGAGCTGTTTTTT,CASSELAPGELFF
TRBJ1-2,few,NA,TRBV5-1,TGCGCCAGCAGCCCCCTACCCGGACAGACAAGCTACACCTTC,CASSPLPGQTSYTF
TRBJ2-3,NA,TRBD2,TRBV5-5,TGTGCCAGCAGGAGACTAGCGGGAACAGATACGCAGTATTTT,CASRRLAGTDTQYF
TRBJ2-5,NA,NA,TRBV7-8,TGTGCCAGCAGCTTTGGAGCGGAAGAGACCCAGTACTTC,CASSFGAEETQYF
TRBJ2-2,NA,NA,TRBV28,TGTGCCAGCAGGCCTAGCGTCGCGAACACCGGGGAGCTGTTTTTT,CASRPSVANTGELFF
TRBJ1-6,NA,NA,TRBV25-1,TGTGCCAGCAGGGAGGACTGGAATAATTCACCCCTCCACTTT,CASREDWNNSPLHF
TRBJ1-2,NA,TRBD1,TRBV3-1/TRBV3-2,TGTGCCAGCAGCCATAACGGACAGGGGGCGGTCTATGGCTACACCTTC,CASSHNGQGAVYGYTF
TRBJ1-1,NA,NA,TRBV18,TGTGCCAGCCAGAATCCGGGGGACCCCAGAAACACTGAAGCTTTCTTT,CASQNPGDPRNTEAFF
TRBJ2-1,NA,TRBD2,TRBV4-3,TGCGCCAGCAGCCAAGATCTTGGAGCTAGCGGGATTGGTGAGCAGTTCTTC,CASSQDLGASGIGEQFF
TRBJ1-5,NA,TRBD1,TRBV5-4,TGTGCCAGCAGCTTGCAAGGGGGCGGACAGCCCCAGCATTTT,CASSLQGGGQPQHF
TRBJ2-1,NA,TRBD2,TRBV6-2/TRBV6-3,TGTGCCAGCAGTTATCTAGCGGGGGCCAACAATGAGCAGTTCTTC,CASSYLAGANNEQFF
TRBJ2-7,once,TRBD1,TRBV5-6,TGTGCCAGCAGCGCCGGACAGGCCTCCTACGAGCAGTACTTC,CASSAGQASYEQYF
TRBJ1-1,NA,NA,TRBV6-5,TGTGCCAGCACTCACCACAGCCTTGAGGCTTTCTTT,CASTHHSLEAFF
TRBJ1-2,NA,NA,TRBV12-3/TRBV12-4,TGTGCCAGCATCCCAGGGCCAAACTATGGCTACACCTTC,CASIPGPNYGYTF
TRBJ1-4,NA,NA,TRBV4-1,TGCGCCAGCAGCCAAGATGTAGAAAAACTGTTTTTT,CASSQDVEKLFF
TRBJ1-6,NA,TRBD1,TRBV4-1,TGCGCCAGCAGCCACGACAGGGCTCCCCTCCACTTT,CASSHDRAPLHF
TRBJ2-3,NA,NA,TRBV15,TGTGCCACCAGCAGAGATAGGGAACTAGCTTCTTCGCAGTATTTT,CATSRDRELASSQYF
TRBJ1-1,NA,TRBD1,TRBV30,TGTGCCTGGAGTACTCAGGGGGTAATAACTGAAGCTTTCTTT,CAWSTQGVITEAFF
TRBJ2-7,NA,NA,TRBV19,TGTGCCAGTAGTACGACAGGTTCGCGCTCCTACGAGCAGTACTTC,CASSTTGSRSYEQYF
TRBJ2-1,NA,NA,TRBV4-3,TGCGCCAGCAGCCAAGGACAAGGCAGAGAGGAGCAGTTCTTC,CASSQGQGREEQFF